These 15 T cell receptor beta chains were all obtained from the same sample, sequenced in a study of blood T cell repertoires in COVID-19. Profiling relied on immunoSEQ multiplex PCR, and the TCRdb table lists in-frame clones only, not all of them. The profile shows some 160,000 clones, about four fifths of them singletons. The sequenced material came from peripheral blood. The source is a man between 65 and 85 years old with active or convalescent COVID-19.

In DNA form, the CDR3 reads TGTGCCAGCAGCAGCCAAGGGACAGTTTATCACACTGAAGCTTTCTTT. Translating it yields CASSSQGTVYHTEAFF. This chain uses TRBV7-2 with TRBJ1-1; TRBD1 agrees at 7 bases. The CDR3 is 16 amino acids. The germline gives CDR1 SGHTA, CDR2 FQGNSA. The V segment lost 5 bases and the J segment 3 bases; nucleotides outside the gene matches: 12.

The chain carries TRBV7-6 and TRBJ2-7, with TRBD1 identical over 9 bases. This CDR3 comprises 16 residues. Germline values: CDR1 SGHVS, CDR2 FNYEAQ. V lost 1 base and J lost 7; bases outside the gene matches: 11. The CDR3 loop is CASSLGVTQGAEEQYF. DNA for the CDR3: TGTGCCAGCAGCTTAGGGGTTACACAGGGGGCGGAGGAGCAGTACTTC.

This clone was recorded a few times. The V gene is TRBV6-4, the J gene TRBJ1-1; D remains ambiguous. V was cut by 4 bases and J by 1 base, with 7 bases left in between. The CDR3 covers 13 residues. CDR1 is MRHNA, CDR2 SNTAGT, per germline. The CDR3, as DNA: TGTGCCAGCAGTGTTGAAGCGAACACTGAAGCTTTCTTT. Encoded protein: CASSVEANTEAFF.

This chain links TRBV19 with TRBJ1-1; possibly TRBD1 for D (5 bases). Trimming stripped 2 bases from V and 5 bases from J, with 9 bases between. CDR1 is LNHDA and CDR2 is SQIVND in the germline V gene (reference sequence). The CDR3 is 13 residues long. CDR3 nucleotide sequence: TGTGCCAGTAGTATACAGGGTTGGACTGAAGCTTTCTTT. As protein: CASSIQGWTEAFF.

This sequence joins TRBV4-1 and TRBJ2-7; TRBD1 matches 9 bases. There are 18 residues in the CDR3. Germline CDR1 and CDR2: MGHRA and YSYEKL. The J segment lost 4 bases and the V segment lost 1 base, leaving 14 bases of the junction unmatched. Written as DNA, the CDR3 is TGCGCCAGCAGCCAAGGTTGGGGGCCCGGACAGGGGTATTACGAGCAGTACTTC. Translation: CASSQGWGPGQGYYEQYF.

The genes are TRBV11-2 and TRBJ1-4, with D hard to call. Germline-derived CDR1 and CDR2 are SGHAT and FQNNGV. This CDR3 is built from 12 residues. The germline V and J ends were trimmed by 0 bases and 7 bases, with 3 bases remaining between them. This chain's CDR3 is CASSLEREKLFF. The CDR3 bases are TGTGCCAGCAGCTTAGAGCGTGAAAAACTGTTTTTT.

This clone occurred a few times. The V and J genes are TRBV7-2 and TRBJ1-6; D remains unclear. This CDR3 is 13 amino acids long. Trimming removed 5 bases from V and 10 bases from J, with 12 bases in between. From germline, CDR1 is SGHTA and CDR2 FQGNSA. Written as DNA, the CDR3 is TGTGCCAGCAGCCCCGTTGCAGTCTCACCCCTCCACTTT. Translation gives CASSPVAVSPLHF.

This clone turned up a few times. CDR3 in amino acids: CASSPAGLVDTIYF. The DNA for the CDR3 is TGTGCCAGTAGCCCTGCAGGGTTGGTGGACACCATATATTTT. The chain is built from TRBV19 and TRBJ1-3, with a tentative D call TRBD1 (5 bases). Trimming removed 6 bases at V and 8 bases at J, with 17 bases between. CDR1 is LNHDA, CDR2 SQIVND, per germline (reference sequence). CDR3 length equals 14 residues.

The rearrangement joins TRBV6-2 or TRBV6-3 to TRBJ1-5; possibly TRBD1 for D (5 bases). This CDR3 contains 18 residues. Germline CDR1 reads MNHEY; CDR2 reads SVGEGT. V lost 4 bases and J 0 bases, leaving 19 bases between the germline ends. The CDR3 protein is CASSFEGLRDSSNQPQHF. The CDR3 DNA reads TGTGCCAGCAGTTTTGAGGGGCTGCGGGATAGTAGCAATCAGCCCCAGCATTTT.

This clone occurred once. The rearrangement uses TRBV11-2 and TRBJ1-1; possible D gene TRBD1, 6 bases. The CDR3 runs 13 residues. V was pared by 5 bases and J by 10 bases, with 17 bases between. Germline assignment: CDR1 SGHAT and CDR2 FQNNGV. This chain's CDR3 is CASSTVDSLRAFF. CDR3 DNA sequence: TGTGCCAGCAGCACCGTGGACAGCTTGAGAGCTTTCTTT.

J is TRBJ2-7 and V is TRBV5-5; D may be TRBD1 (6 bases). In germline, CDR1 is SGHKS, CDR2 YYEKEE (reference sequence). There are 15 residues in the CDR3. Trimming took 5 bases from V and 4 from J, leaving 19 bases between them. CDR3 DNA: TGTGCCAGCAGTCCGTCCCAGGGGCGCAGTTACGAGCAGTACTTC. Its protein product is CASSPSQGRSYEQYF.

This chain connects TRBV6-5 to TRBJ1-5; TRBD1 agrees at 7 bases. This CDR3 region has 15 residues. Germline V lookup: CDR1 MNHEY, CDR2 SVGAGI. V lost 2 bases and J lost 0; bases outside the gene matches: 1. The CDR3 is CASSYTGASNQPQHF. The CDR3 DNA follows: TGTGCCAGCAGTTACACAGGGGCTAGCAATCAGCCCCAGCATTTT.

DNA for the CDR3: TGTGCCAGCAATCCGAGAGACAGGGCCTACACCTTC. It specifies CASNPRDRAYTF. This chain uses TRBV6-6 with TRBJ1-2; TRBD1 agrees at 7 bases. The germline gives CDR1 MNHNY, CDR2 SVGAGI (reference sequence). With V trimmed by 7 bases and J by 10 bases, 9 bases remained unmatched. The CDR3 has 12 amino acids.

V is TRBV30 and J is TRBJ1-2, with D possibly matching TRBD1 (5 bases). V lost 0 bases to trimming and J lost 6 bases, with 11 bases between them. CDR1 is GTSNPN and CDR2 is SVGIG in the germline V gene (reference sequence). The CDR3 totals 13 residues. The CDR3 region has the DNA TGTGCCTGGAGTGTCCTTCAGGGCCATGGCTACACCTTC. This sequence encodes CAWSVLQGHGYTF.

In this sample, this clone turned up a few times. This rearrangement joins TRBV28 to TRBJ2-5; a possible D gene is TRBD2 (5 bases). There are 14 residues in the CDR3. Germline V gene lookup returns CDR1 MDHEN and CDR2 SYDVKM. Trimming shortened V by 3 bases and J by 7 bases, and 15 bases separated the two germline ends. The CDR3 protein is CASSLIGVPGTQYF. The CDR3 bases are TGTGCCAGCAGTTTGATCGGGGTTCCGGGGACCCAGTACTTC.